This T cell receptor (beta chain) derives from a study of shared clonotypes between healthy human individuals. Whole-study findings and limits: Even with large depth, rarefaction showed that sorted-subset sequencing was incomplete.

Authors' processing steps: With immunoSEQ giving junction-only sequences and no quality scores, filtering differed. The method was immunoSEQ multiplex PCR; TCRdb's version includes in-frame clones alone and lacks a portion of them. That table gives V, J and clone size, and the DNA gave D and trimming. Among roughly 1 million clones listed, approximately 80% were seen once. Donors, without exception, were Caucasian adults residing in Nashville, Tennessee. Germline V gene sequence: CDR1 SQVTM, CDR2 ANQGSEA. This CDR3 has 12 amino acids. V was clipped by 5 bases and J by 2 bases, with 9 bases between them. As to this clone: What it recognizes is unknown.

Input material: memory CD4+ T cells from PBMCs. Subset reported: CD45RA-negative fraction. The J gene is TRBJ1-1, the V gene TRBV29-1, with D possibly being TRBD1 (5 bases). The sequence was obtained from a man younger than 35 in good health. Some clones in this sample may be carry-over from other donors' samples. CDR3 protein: CSVWGINTEAFF. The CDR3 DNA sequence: TGCAGCGTTTGGGGGATTAACACTGAAGCTTTCTTT.